This paragraph reports one T cell receptor beta chain. Its target is unknown. The entry originates in a study of monozygotic twins with inflammatory bowel disease. Whole-study findings and limits: Healthy twins showed more clonotype sharing with others than IBD patients, especially patients with disease activity. Different T cell subtypes could not be distinguished.

TCRdb reanalyzed the 5' RACE reads, giving one entry per CDR3 protein sequence and no DNA. The repertoire table contains 420,000 or so distinct CDR3 sequences. CDR1 and CDR2 (germline): SGHRS, YFSETQ. This CDR3 comprises 14 residues. The sample taken for sequencing was blood. The V and J genes are TRBV5-1 and TRBJ2-2. The TCR sequence derives from a human donor with ulcerative colitis or Crohn's disease, or a healthy co-twin of an affected twin (not recorded which). The CDR3 loop reads CASSLDRGTGELFF.